This T cell receptor beta chain was identified during a study of OX40 agonist ivuxolimab in advanced cancers. Study at large: Age averaged around 60 years (range about 23 to 80), and more than 80% were male.

J lost 4 bases, V lost 4 bases, and 4 bases had no gene match. The CDR3 contains 16 residues. Per germline, CDR1 SGHRS and CDR2 YFSETQ. Sequencing used immunoSEQ multiplex PCR; TCRdb keeps in-frame clones, though not all of them. The table includes just over 95,000 clones, approximately 86% detected once. Patients who had autoimmune disease history or got systemic immunosuppression were left out. Overall study results and limits: The antigen specificity of the peripheral T cells (those that were expanded) was not determined. Near-lowest levels of clonal expansion characterized partial responders at 0.1-3.0 mg/kg.

This clone was seen only a few times. The target antigen is unknown. Additional DNA sequences in this sample encode the identical CDR3. Material: CD4+ or CD8+ T cells sorted from blood, obtained in a trial of the OX40 agonist ivuxolimab. The sequence was obtained from an adult with an advanced solid tumor such as melanoma, head and neck, liver or kidney cancer. The V and J genes are TRBV5-1 and TRBJ2-2; 13 bases line up with TRBD2. CDR3 nucleotides: TGCGCCAGCAGCCCAGGACTAGCGGGAGTCACCGGGGAGCTGTTTTTT. Translated: CASSPGLAGVTGELFF.